The 19 T cell receptor beta chains given below trace back to one sample, sequenced in a study of radiation and T cells in renal cell carcinoma. Data came from immunoSEQ multiplex PCR; TCRdb stores just in-frame clones and leaves some out. The top ten hold around 6.1% of the sample, which has 120,000 or so clones, around 85% seen once. Noted time point: blood 2 weeks post-SBRT. Described treatment: 15 Gy SBRT to primary tumor, nephrectomy 4 weeks later. Sequenced here: blood, sampled from a patient whose treatment included radiotherapy and nephrectomy. The receptor source for this set is a man aged 50 to 60 with renal cell carcinoma.

V and J are TRBV7-6 and TRBJ2-7; D uncertain. Germline V gene lookup returns CDR1 SGHVS and CDR2 FNYEAQ. The V end was cut by 4 bases, the J end by 2 bases, with 9 bases between. This CDR3 spans 13 amino acids. CDR3 coding DNA: TGTGCCAGCAGCTCAGGAGTAACCTACGAGCAGTACTTC. Protein product: CASSSGVTYEQYF.

This clone has just one count. The chain has TRBV9 and TRBJ2-5; TRBD2 might be the D (6 bases). Germline lookup yields CDR1 SGDLS and CDR2 YYNGEE. The length of the CDR3 is 15 residues. Trimming took off 0 bases at V and 0 bases at J, with 9 bases between the two ends. In nucleotides, the CDR3 is TGTGCCAGCAGCGTAGCTGGCGGGGACCAAGAGACCCAGTACTTC. Translating it yields CASSVAGGDQETQYF. The entire variable domain, with the rest obtained from reference TRBV9 and TRBJ2-5, is as follows: DSGVTQTPKHLITATGQRVTLRCSPRSGDLSVYWYQQSLDQGLQFLIQYYNGEERAKGNILERFSAQQFPDLHSELNLSSLELGDSALYFCASSVAGGDQETQYFGPGTRLLVL.

This clone was observed a handful of times. This rearrangement joins TRBV4-2 to TRBJ1-1, with a tentative D call TRBD1 (5 bases). Trimming cost V 1 base and J 5 bases, with 11 bases left between them. Germline values: CDR1 LGHNA, CDR2 YNFKEQ. The CDR3 has 14 residues. In nucleotides, the CDR3 is TGTGCCAGCAGCCAAGGTGGGGGTTGGACTGAAGCTTTCTTT. It translates to CASSQGGGWTEAFF.

The chain employs TRBV30 and TRBJ2-3; D is ambiguous. V lost 1 base, J lost 2 bases, and 7 bases lay in between. Per the germline V gene, CDR1 is GTSNPN and CDR2 is SVGIG (reference sequence). CDR3 length equals 13 residues. Written as DNA, the CDR3 is TGTGCCTGGAGTGGTCCAATCACAGATACGCAGTATTTT. Amino acid sequence: CAWSGPITDTQYF.

V usage is TRBV28 and J usage is TRBJ1-5; possibly TRBD1 for D (6 bases). CDR1 is MDHEN and CDR2 is SYDVKM in the germline V gene. The CDR3 is 13 residues long. Trimming left V 5 bases short and J 4 bases short, with 9 bases between. This CDR3 is CASSPTGNQPQHF. The DNA of the CDR3 is TGTGCCAGCAGTCCAACAGGGAATCAGCCCCAGCATTTT.

This chain uses TRBV7-9 with TRBJ2-5; 10 bases align to TRBD2. The V gene end was trimmed by 5 bases and the J gene end by 5 bases; junction bases not matched to a gene: 8. The CDR3 extends over 15 amino acids. Germline CDR1 is SEHNR and CDR2 is FQNEAQ (reference sequence). The CDR3 bases are TGTGCCAGCAGCCCGCAGGGACTAGCGTCCGAGACCCAGTACTTC. Translated, it gives CASSPQGLASETQYF.

V usage is TRBV19 and J usage is TRBJ1-5; D is possibly TRBD1 (5 bases). The V end was cut by 7 bases, the J end by 6 bases, with 16 bases between. The CDR3 contains 14 residues. Germline-derived CDR1 and CDR2 are LNHDA and SQIVND (reference sequence). Here the CDR3 reads CASNAAGPAQPQHF. CDR3 sequence (DNA): TGTGCCAGTAACGCGGCAGGGCCCGCTCAGCCCCAGCATTTT.

The chain employs TRBV5-4 and TRBJ1-2, with 7 bases aligning to TRBD1. The germline gives CDR1 SGHNT, CDR2 YYREEE (reference sequence). The CDR3 is 14 residues long. Trimming at V came to 0 bases and at J to 3 bases, leaving 2 bases not matched to a gene. The CDR3: CASSLETGYYGYTF. In DNA form, the CDR3 reads TGTGCCAGCAGCTTGGAGACAGGGTACTATGGCTACACCTTC.

The chain joins TRBV4-1 to TRBJ2-1, with a tentative D call TRBD1 (6 bases). This CDR3 spans 14 amino acids. The ends were cut back, 1 base at V and 4 bases at J, with 8 bases in the middle. CDR1 is MGHRA, CDR2 YSYEKL, per germline. The CDR3 spells CASSQGGPYNEQFF. The CDR3 DNA reads TGCGCCAGCAGCCAAGGGGGGCCTTACAATGAGCAGTTCTTC.

This clone has just one count. J is TRBJ2-6 and V is TRBV11-2, with D possibly called TRBD1 or TRBD2 (5 bases each). Germline CDR1 is SGHAT and CDR2 is FQNNGV. V shed 5 bases and J shed 0 bases, with 17 bases lying between them. The CDR3 extends over 18 amino acids. CDR3 residues: CASSTLGLGDSGANVLTF. The DNA of the CDR3 is TGTGCCAGCAGCACCCTGGGCCTGGGGGACTCTGGGGCCAACGTCCTGACTTTC.

Of note for this clone: Other DNA sequences in the same sample also yield this CDR3. The chain uses TRBV10-1 and TRBJ2-5; 7 positions match TRBD2. CDR3 size: 14 residues. The germline V gene encodes CDR1 WNHNN and CDR2 SYGVQD (reference sequence). With 0 bases clipped from V and 4 bases from J, the junction kept 2 bases outside the gene matches. Here the CDR3 DNA reads TGCGCCAGCAGTGAGTCGGGGGGGGGAGAGACCCAGTACTTC. The encoded protein is CASSESGGGETQYF.

This chain uses TRBV9 with TRBJ2-3; D remains unclear. There are 16 residues in the CDR3. Between the trimmed V and J ends, which lost 0 bases and 1 base, there was a span of 12 bases. Germline CDR1 reads SGDLS; CDR2 reads YYNGEE. Written as DNA, the CDR3 is TGTGCCAGCAGCGTAGACAGCCCGTGGGGCACAGATACGCAGTATTTT. Its translation: CASSVDSPWGTDTQYF.

This chain links TRBV27 with TRBJ1-1, with TRBD1 as a possible D gene (6 bases). Trimming pared 6 bases from V and 7 bases from J, leaving 15 bases between. This CDR3 spans 13 amino acids. Germline CDR1 and CDR2: MNHEY and SMNVEV (reference sequence). CDR3 in DNA: TGTGCCAGCAGCCCTCACAGGGCTCTTGAAGCTTTCTTT. Translated, it gives CASSPHRALEAFF.

Only a few counts were recorded for this clone. The rearrangement joins TRBV14 to TRBJ1-5; D not resolved. Trimming removed 5 bases from V and 5 bases from J, with 10 bases in between. The CDR3 extends over 13 amino acids. Germline-derived CDR1 and CDR2 are SGHDN and FVKESK. For the CDR3, the DNA is TGTGCCAGCAGCGGAGGGATCCATCAGCCCCAGCATTTT. This sequence encodes CASSGGIHQPQHF.

The chain couples TRBV5-1 to TRBJ2-7, with D perhaps matching TRBD2 (5 bases). Trimming took off 1 base at V and 7 bases at J, with 27 bases between the two ends. The CDR3 is made up of 18 amino acids. Germline CDR1 and CDR2: SGHRS and YFSETQ. The CDR3: CASSLRPRGARTHVEQYF. CDR3 coding DNA: TGCGCCAGCAGCTTGCGACCCCGGGGAGCGCGAACCCACGTGGAGCAGTACTTC.

The V gene is TRBV7-2, the J gene TRBJ1-4; no firm D call. CDR1 and CDR2 from the germline V gene are SGHTA and FQGNSA. The CDR3 runs 14 residues. Trimming removed 1 base from V and 3 bases from J, with 6 bases in between. CDR3 nucleotide sequence: TGTGCCAGCAGCTTAGAGGTGGCTAATGAAAAACTGTTTTTT. As protein: CASSLEVANEKLFF.

This clone has just one count. The chain joins TRBV7-9 to TRBJ2-3, with TRBD2 matching 9 bases. Germline V gene data show CDR1 as SEHNR and CDR2 as FQNEAQ (reference sequence). The CDR3 consists of 17 residues. Losses at the gene ends were 2 bases for V and 2 bases for J; bases not matched to a gene: 8. This chain's CDR3 is CASSLIPSGASTDTQYF. The CDR3 bases are TGTGCCAGCAGCTTAATTCCTAGCGGGGCCTCCACAGATACGCAGTATTTT.

This rearrangement joins TRBV5-6 to TRBJ2-3, with TRBD1 matching over 9 bases. The CDR3 is made up of 18 amino acids. The ends lost 3 bases at V and 1 base at J; junction bases unmatched: 12. Germline V CDR1 and CDR2: SGHDT, YYEEEE. CDR3 sequence (DNA): TGTGCCAGCAGCTCCGGGACAGGGTTTGTCTTCGGCACAGATACGCAGTATTTT. Translating gives CASSSGTGFVFGTDTQYF. Filled out from reference TRBV5-6 and TRBJ2-3, the complete variable domain reads DAGVTQSPTHLIKTRGQQVTLRCSPKSGHDTVSWYQQALGQGPQFIFQYYEEEERQRGNFPDRFSGHQFPNYSSELNVNALLLGDSALYLCASSSGTGFVFGTDTQYFGPGTRLTVL.

In the case of this clone: Other DNA sequences in this sample translate to the same CDR3. The chain has TRBV7-2 and TRBJ2-1; the match to TRBD2 covers 7 bases. The germline CDR1 and CDR2 sequences are SGHTA and FQGNSA. Losses at the gene ends were 1 base for V and 8 bases for J; bases not matched to a gene: 5. This CDR3 region has 14 residues. The CDR3 DNA follows: TGTGCCAGCAGCTTAGGACTAGCTTTCGATGAGCAGTTCTTC. Protein: CASSLGLAFDEQFF. The variable domain in full, completed from reference TRBV7-2 and TRBJ2-1, reads GAGVSQSPSNKVTEKGKDVELRCDPISGHTALYWYRQSLGQGLEFLIYFQGNSAPDKSGLPSDRFSAERTGGSVSTLTIQRTQQEDSAVYLCASSLGLAFDEQFFGPGTRLTVL.